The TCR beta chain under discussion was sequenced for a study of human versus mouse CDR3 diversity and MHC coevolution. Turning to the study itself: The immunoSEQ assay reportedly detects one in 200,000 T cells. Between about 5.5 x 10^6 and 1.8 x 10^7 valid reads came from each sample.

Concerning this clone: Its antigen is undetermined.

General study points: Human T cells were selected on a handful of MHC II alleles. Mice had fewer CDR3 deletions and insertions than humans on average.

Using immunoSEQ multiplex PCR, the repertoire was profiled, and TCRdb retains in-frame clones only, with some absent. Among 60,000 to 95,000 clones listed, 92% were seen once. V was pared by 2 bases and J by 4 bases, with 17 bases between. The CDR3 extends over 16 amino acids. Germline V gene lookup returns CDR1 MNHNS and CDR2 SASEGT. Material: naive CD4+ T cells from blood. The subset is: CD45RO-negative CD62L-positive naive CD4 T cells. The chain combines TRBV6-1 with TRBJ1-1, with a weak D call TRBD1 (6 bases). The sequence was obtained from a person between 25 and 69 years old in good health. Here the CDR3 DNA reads TGTGCCAGCAGTGAACCCTGGACAGTTTCGGGCACTGAAGCTTTCTTT. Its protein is CASSEPWTVSGTEAFF.